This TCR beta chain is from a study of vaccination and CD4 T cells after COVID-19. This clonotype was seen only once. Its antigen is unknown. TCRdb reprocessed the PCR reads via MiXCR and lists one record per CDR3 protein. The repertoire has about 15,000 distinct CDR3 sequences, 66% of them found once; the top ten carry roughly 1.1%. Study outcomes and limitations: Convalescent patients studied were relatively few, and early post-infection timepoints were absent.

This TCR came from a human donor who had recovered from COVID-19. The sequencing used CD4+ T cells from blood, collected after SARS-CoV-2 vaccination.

The DNA for the CDR3 is TGCAGTGCTAGTAGACCGACAGGGAAAAACTATGGCTACACCTTC. Encoded protein: CSASRPTGKNYGYTF. The V call is TRBV20-1, the J call TRBJ1-2; 7 bases are a match to TRBD1. This CDR3 has 15 amino acids. Per the germline V gene, CDR1 is DFQATT and CDR2 is SNEGSKA (reference sequence). V was clipped by 3 bases and J by 2 bases; unmatched bases: 9.